These 7 T cell receptor beta chains originate from one sample sequenced in a study of blood T cells in healthy people across ages. Combining a sample-barcoded 5' primer with a J-beta primer mix, a second PCR ran for about 7 to 11 cycles. TCRdb re-derived calls from the 5' RACE reads in MiXCR, one entry per CDR3 protein. The table has 730,000 or so distinct CDR3 sequences, 40% to 45% seen once. The sequenced sample was blood. The source is a man of 80 years or more in good health.

The genes are TRBV11-3 and TRBJ2-3; D perhaps matches TRBD2 (6 bases). The CDR3 has 15 residues. Germline CDR1 and CDR2: SGHNT and YENEEA. V dropped 0 bases and J dropped 4 bases, with 11 bases sitting between them. CDR3 nucleotides: TGTGCCAGCAGCTTAGATTCGGGGGATGCAGATACGCAGTATTTT. Translated, it gives CASSLDSGDADTQYF.

This chain joins TRBV5-1 and TRBJ2-1; 9 bases agree with TRBD2. There are 16 residues in the CDR3. V trimming: 0 bases; J trimming: 4 bases; junction bases outside the gene matches: 5. The germline gives CDR1 SGHRS, CDR2 YFSETQ. CDR3 in amino acids: CASSLGAGLAYNEQFF. CDR3 DNA sequence: TGCGCCAGCAGCTTGGGGGCGGGACTAGCTTACAATGAGCAGTTCTTC.

This clonotype has more than one count but fewer than ten. This chain uses TRBV3-1 with TRBJ1-1, with 8 bases matching TRBD1. V lost 7 bases to trimming and J lost 1 base; unmatched junction nucleotides: 5. The CDR3 is made up of 14 amino acids. The germline V gene has CDR1 LGHDT and CDR2 YNNKEL (reference sequence). Here the CDR3 reads CASTRGQGNTEAFF. The CDR3 DNA is TGTGCCAGCACCCGAGGACAGGGGAACACTGAAGCTTTCTTT. The whole variable domain, remainder taken from reference TRBV3-1 and TRBJ1-1, is DTAVSQTPKYLVTQMGNDKSIKCEQNLGHDTMYWYKQDSKKFLKIMFSYNNKELIINETVPNRFSPKSPDKAHLNLHINSLELGDSAVYFCASTRGQGNTEAFFGQGTRLTVV.

This rearrangement joins TRBV11-2 to TRBJ2-3; TRBD2 agrees at 14 bases. This CDR3 comprises 18 residues. In germline, CDR1 is SGHAT, CDR2 FQNNGV. V was clipped by 3 bases and J by 0 bases; unmatched bases: 5. The CDR3: CASSLRTSGGRSTDTQYF. The DNA of the CDR3 is TGTGCCAGCAGCTTGCGGACTAGCGGGGGGCGTAGCACAGATACGCAGTATTTT.

The chain couples TRBV9 to TRBJ2-5, with 7 positions matching TRBD1. The CDR3 totals 16 residues. Germline V gene sequence: CDR1 SGDLS, CDR2 YYNGEE. Germline trimming cut 5 bases from V and 0 bases from J; bases unmatched to any gene: 10. The CDR3, as DNA: TGTGCCAGCAGTTCCACCGGGACAGCAAACCAAGAGACCCAGTACTTC. Translation: CASSSTGTANQETQYF.

This clonotype was counted at least ten times. CDR3 sequence reads: CASRSRGGLHEQFF. In DNA, the CDR3 is TGTGCCAGCAGGTCCCGGGGGGGCCTGCATGAGCAGTTCTTC. The chain uses TRBV3-1 and TRBJ2-1, with 8 bases identical to TRBD2. The CDR3 is 14 residues long. Looked up from germline, CDR1 is LGHDT and CDR2 is YNNKEL (reference sequence). V shed 6 bases, J shed 8 bases, and the junction held 9 bases outside the gene matches.

This clonotype was found many times. V usage is TRBV15 and J usage is TRBJ2-5; 13 nucleotides line up with TRBD2. This CDR3 contains 17 residues. The ends lost 4 bases at V and 2 bases at J; junction bases unmatched: 7. Germline V gene lookup returns CDR1 LNHNV and CDR2 YYDKDF (reference sequence). The CDR3 protein is CATSTMGLAGYQETQYF. The CDR3 nucleotides are TGTGCCACCAGCACCATGGGACTAGCGGGATATCAAGAGACCCAGTACTTC.